The entry that follows covers one T cell receptor beta chain sequence. Produced via immunoSEQ multiplex PCR; TCRdb's table is partial and in-frame only. Here the sample spans 20,000 to 30,000 clones, around 83% being singletons. The data belong to a study of ipilimumab plus nivolumab after autologous stem cell transplantation. Patients got ipilimumab 1 mg/kg beginning 14 to 28 days post-transplant. The sequenced sample was PBMCs, obtained in a trial of ipilimumab plus nivolumab as post-transplant consolidation. This clonotype originated in a male donor with diffuse large B-cell lymphoma.

The CDR3 DNA reads TGTGCCAGCAGCCAAGCGGGGACAGGGGGCGGTGGTGACGAAAAACTGTTTTTT. The encoded protein is CASSQAGTGGGGDEKLFF. The V call is TRBV4-2, the J call TRBJ1-4; 12 nucleotides line up with TRBD1. Trimming cost V 1 base and J 8 bases; bases outside gene matches: 11. CDR1 is LGHNA and CDR2 is YNFKEQ in the germline V gene. The CDR3 is 18 amino acids.